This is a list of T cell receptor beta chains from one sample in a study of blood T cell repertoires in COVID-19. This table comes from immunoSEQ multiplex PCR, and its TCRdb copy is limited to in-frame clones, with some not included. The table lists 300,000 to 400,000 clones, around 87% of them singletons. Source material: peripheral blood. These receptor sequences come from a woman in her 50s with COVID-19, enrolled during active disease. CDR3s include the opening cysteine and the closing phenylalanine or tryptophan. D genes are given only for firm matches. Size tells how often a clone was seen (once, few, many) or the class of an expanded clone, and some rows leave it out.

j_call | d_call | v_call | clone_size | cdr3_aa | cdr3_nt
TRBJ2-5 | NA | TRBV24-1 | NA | CATSDGFQGKETQYF | TGTGCCACCAGTGATGGCTTTCAGGGTAAAGAGACCCAGTACTTC
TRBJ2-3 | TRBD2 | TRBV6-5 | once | CASSYRSGITDTQYF | TGTGCCAGCAGTTACCGCAGCGGGATCACAGATACGCAGTATTTT
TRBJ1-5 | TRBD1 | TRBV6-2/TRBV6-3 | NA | CASSFPGQGAFQPQHF | TGTGCCAGCAGTTTCCCGGGACAGGGGGCTTTTCAGCCCCAGCATTTT
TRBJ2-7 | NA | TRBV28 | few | CASSSEYEQYF | TGTGCCAGCAGTTCAGAATACGAGCAGTACTTC
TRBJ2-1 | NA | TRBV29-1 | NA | CSVSGSSYNEQFF | TGCAGCGTTAGCGGAAGCTCCTACAATGAGCAGTTCTTC
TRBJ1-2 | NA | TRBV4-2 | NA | CASSHTGISPPGYTF | TGTGCCAGCAGCCACACAGGGATCAGCCCGCCAGGCTACACCTTC
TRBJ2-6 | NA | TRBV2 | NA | CASSGGGGANVLTF | TGTGCCAGCAGTGGAGGGGGTGGGGCCAACGTCCTGACTTTC
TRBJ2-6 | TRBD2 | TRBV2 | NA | CASSVSLAGASGANVLTF | TGTGCCAGCAGTGTGTCACTAGCGGGAGCGTCTGGGGCCAACGTCCTGACTTTC
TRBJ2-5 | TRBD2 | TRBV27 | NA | CASSLGLRLAGGLETQYF | TGTGCCAGCAGTTTGGGGCTCCGACTAGCGGGAGGGTTAGAGACCCAGTACTTC
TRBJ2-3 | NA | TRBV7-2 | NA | CASSLEPSRDTQYF | TGTGCCAGCAGCTTAGAACCGAGCCGGGATACGCAGTATTTT
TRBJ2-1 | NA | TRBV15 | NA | CATSRETGNEQFF | TGTGCCACCAGCAGAGAAACCGGGAATGAGCAGTTCTTC
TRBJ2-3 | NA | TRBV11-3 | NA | CASSPRFRADTQYF | TGTGCCAGCAGTCCACGGTTCCGCGCAGATACGCAGTATTTT
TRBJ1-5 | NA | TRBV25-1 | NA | CASSATYGNQPQHF | TGTGCCAGCAGTGCCACATATGGCAATCAGCCCCAGCATTTT
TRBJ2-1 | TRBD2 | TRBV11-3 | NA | CASSLGAAGGADHEQFF | TGTGCCAGCAGCTTAGGTGCAGCGGGAGGTGCCGACCATGAGCAGTTCTTC
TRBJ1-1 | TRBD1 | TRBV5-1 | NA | CASSSRGSGNTEAFF | TGCGCCAGCAGCTCCAGGGGGTCGGGGAACACTGAAGCTTTCTTT
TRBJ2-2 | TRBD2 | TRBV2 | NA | CASSDRTSGTAGELFF | TGTGCCAGCAGTGATAGGACTAGCGGGACCGCCGGGGAGCTGTTTTTT
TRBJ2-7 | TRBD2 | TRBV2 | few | CASSRDRVTSGRSSYEQYF | TGTGCCAGCAGCCGCGACAGGGTCACTAGCGGGAGGAGCTCCTACGAGCAGTACTTC
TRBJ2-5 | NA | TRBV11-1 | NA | CASSRRDMKQETQYF | TGTGCCAGCAGCAGACGGGACATGAAACAAGAGACCCAGTACTTC
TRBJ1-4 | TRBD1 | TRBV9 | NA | CASSVDGQANEKLFF | TGTGCCAGCAGCGTAGATGGACAGGCAAATGAAAAACTGTTTTTT
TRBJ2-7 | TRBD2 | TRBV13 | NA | CASSLSRTSGRGEQYF | TGTGCCAGCAGCTTATCCCGGACTAGCGGGAGAGGCGAGCAGTACTTC
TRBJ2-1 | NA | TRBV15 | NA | CATSRDLPGSYNEQFF | TGTGCCACCAGCAGAGATCTCCCCGGCTCCTACAATGAGCAGTTCTTC
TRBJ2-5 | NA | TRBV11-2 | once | CASSLGAGRETQYF | TGTGCCAGCAGCTTAGGGGCAGGGCGGGAGACCCAGTACTTC
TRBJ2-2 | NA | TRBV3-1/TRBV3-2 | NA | CASSQDWGGAGELFF | TGTGCCAGCAGCCAAGATTGGGGGGGCGCCGGGGAGCTGTTTTTT
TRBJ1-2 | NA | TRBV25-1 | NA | CASGANYGYTF | TGTGCCAGCGGAGCTAACTATGGCTACACCTTC
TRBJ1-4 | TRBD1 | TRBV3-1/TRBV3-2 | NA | CASQNRQGSKLFF | TGTGCCAGCCAAAATCGACAGGGGAGTAAACTGTTTTTT
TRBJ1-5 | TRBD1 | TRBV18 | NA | CASSPGTDSNQPQHF | TGTGCCAGCTCACCGGGGACAGATAGCAATCAGCCCCAGCATTTT
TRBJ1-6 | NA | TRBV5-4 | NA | CASSSIQGANSPLHF | TGTGCCAGCAGCTCCATACAGGGCGCGAATTCACCCCTCCACTTT
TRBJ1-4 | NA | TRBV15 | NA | CATSRDAEREKLFF | TGTGCCACCAGCAGAGATGCGGAGCGTGAAAAACTGTTTTTT
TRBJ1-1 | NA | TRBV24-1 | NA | CATSDFRDPTEAFF | TGTGCCACCAGTGATTTCAGGGATCCCACTGAAGCTTTCTTT
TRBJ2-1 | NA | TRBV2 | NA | CASSENRDNEQFF | TGTGCCAGCAGTGAAAACAGGGACAATGAGCAGTTCTTC
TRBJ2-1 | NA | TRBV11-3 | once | CASSSFTGWSDNEQFF | TGTGCCAGCAGCTCATTCACAGGGTGGTCGGACAATGAGCAGTTCTTC
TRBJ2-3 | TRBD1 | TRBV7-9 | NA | CASRTQRPGQSTDTQYF | TGTGCCAGTCGAACCCAGAGGCCGGGACAGAGCACAGATACGCAGTATTTT